This record looks at one T cell receptor beta chain sequence and its context. Per the germline V gene, CDR1 is SGDLS and CDR2 is YYNGEE. Trimming stripped 2 bases from V and 0 bases from J, with 5 bases between. The length of the CDR3 is 14 residues. The sample is drawn from a study of blood T cell repertoires in COVID-19. Overall study context: Acute and convalescent COVID-19 specimens originated in the United States, Italy and Spain.

Generated by immunoSEQ multiplex PCR, the TCRdb table keeps only in-frame clones and is missing some. The sample consists of 200,000 or so clones, roughly 86% of them appearing once. This clonotype was sampled from a woman aged 70-85 years with active or convalescent COVID-19. Sequenced material: peripheral blood. This chain joins TRBV9 and TRBJ2-2; D is undetermined. The CDR3, as DNA: TGTGCCAGCAGCGTGTCTACGAACACCGGGGAGCTGTTTTTT. This sequence encodes CASSVSTNTGELFF.